These 9 T cell receptor beta chains share one sample of origin, sequenced in a study of blood T cell repertoires in COVID-19. The repertoire was sequenced with immunoSEQ multiplex PCR; TCRdb's copy has only in-frame clones and lacks some. Of roughly 100,000 clones detected, roughly 85% appear once; the ten largest clones hold roughly 4.5%. The sequencing input was peripheral blood. These receptor sequences come from a man aged 50 to 60 with acute or convalescent COVID-19.

This chain links TRBV2 with TRBJ1-5, with TRBD1 identical over 9 bases. Germline V gives CDR1 SNHLY, CDR2 FYNNEI. The CDR3 contains 18 residues. After removal of 2 bases from V and 2 bases from J, the junction contained 10 bases not matched to a gene. The CDR3 sequence: CASSERSPGQGGNQPQHF. The CDR3 coding sequence is TGTGCCAGCAGTGAACGATCACCGGGACAGGGTGGCAATCAGCCCCAGCATTTT.

The chain uses TRBV5-1 and TRBJ2-5, with 14 bases that match TRBD2. Looked up from germline, CDR1 is SGHRS and CDR2 is YFSETQ. The CDR3 covers 17 residues. Losses at the gene ends were 7 bases for V and 2 bases for J; bases not matched to a gene: 10. The CDR3 sequence is CASQQQRTSGGQETQYF. DNA of the CDR3: TGCGCCAGCCAACAGCAGAGGACTAGCGGGGGGCAAGAGACCCAGTACTTC.

The chain joins TRBV27 to TRBJ2-7, with 7 positions matching TRBD1. CDR3 length equals 14 residues. Germline trimming cut 2 bases from V and 6 bases from J; bases unmatched to any gene: 7. CDR1 MNHEY and CDR2 SMNVEV come from the germline V gene (reference sequence). The CDR3 loop reads CASSLTGELGEQYF. CDR3 DNA: TGTGCCAGCAGTTTAACAGGGGAACTGGGCGAGCAGTACTTC.

The chain uses TRBV19 and TRBJ1-4; D gene unclear. CDR1 and CDR2 from the germline V gene are LNHDA and SQIVND (reference sequence). The CDR3 has 11 residues. Deletions cut 2 bases from V and 8 bases from J, with 3 bases between. The CDR3, as DNA: TGTGCCAGTAGTATATCGGAAAAACTGTTTTTT. Its protein is CASSISEKLFF.

This clone came up a few times. This chain joins TRBV15 and TRBJ2-3; 7 bases line up with TRBD2. Trimming cost V 3 bases and J 5 bases; bases outside gene matches: 2. The CDR3 is 13 residues long. Germline V gives CDR1 LNHNV, CDR2 YYDKDF (reference sequence). The CDR3 DNA is TGTGCCACCAGCAGGCGGGGGAAAGATACGCAGTATTTT. Its translation is CATSRRGKDTQYF.

The chain joins TRBV4-2 to TRBJ1-2, with TRBD1 as a possible D gene (6 bases). Germline loops: CDR1 LGHNA, CDR2 YNFKEQ. This CDR3 has 14 amino acids. Trimming took 0 bases from V and 7 from J, leaving 12 bases between them. CDR3 nucleotides: TGTGCCAGCAGCCAAGACGGGACATCTCTTGGCTACACCTTC. It is translated as CASSQDGTSLGYTF.

V and J are TRBV5-6 and TRBJ1-1, with D possibly TRBD1 on 6 matching bases. The CDR3 has 12 amino acids. Germline CDR1 and CDR2: SGHDT and YYEEEE. V lost 2 bases, J lost 11 bases, and 13 bases lay in between. The CDR3 bases are TGTGCCAGCAGCTTATTGACAGGAGACGCTTTCTTT. Translating gives CASSLLTGDAFF.

This clone was recorded a few times. The chain has TRBV4-1 and TRBJ2-7, with a weak D call TRBD1 (6 bases). The CDR3 has 14 amino acids. The germline V and J ends were trimmed by 4 bases and 3 bases, with 13 bases remaining between them. Germline V gene sequence: CDR1 MGHRA, CDR2 YSYEKL. CDR3 DNA sequence: TGCGCCAGCAGCCCGGACAGAAACAGCTACGAGCAGTACTTC. Translated, it gives CASSPDRNSYEQYF.

J is TRBJ1-4 and V is TRBV5-6; no clear D gene. Looked up from germline, CDR1 is SGHDT and CDR2 is YYEEEE. The CDR3 loop spans 12 amino acids. The V and J ends lost 4 bases and 8 bases respectively, with 9 bases between them. The CDR3 protein is CASSGRQEKLFF. For the CDR3, the DNA is TGTGCCAGCAGCGGGAGGCAGGAAAAACTGTTTTTT.